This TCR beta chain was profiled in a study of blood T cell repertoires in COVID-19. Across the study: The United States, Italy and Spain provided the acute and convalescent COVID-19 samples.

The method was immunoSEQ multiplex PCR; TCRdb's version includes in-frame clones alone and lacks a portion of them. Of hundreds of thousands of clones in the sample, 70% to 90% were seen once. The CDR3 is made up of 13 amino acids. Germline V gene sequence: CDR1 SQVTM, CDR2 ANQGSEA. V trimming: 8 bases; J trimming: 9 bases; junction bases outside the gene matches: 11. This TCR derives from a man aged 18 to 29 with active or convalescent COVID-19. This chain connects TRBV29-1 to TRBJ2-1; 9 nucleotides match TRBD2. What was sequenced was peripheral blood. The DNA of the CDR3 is TGCAGCTTTACGGCCCGGCGGGAGGGTGAGCAGTTCTTC. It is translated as CSFTARREGEQFF.